Listed below are T cell receptor beta chains from one sample, sequenced in a study of beta chain features in type 1 diabetes. Profiling relied on immunoSEQ multiplex PCR, and the TCRdb table lists in-frame clones only, not all of them. The data hold a few hundred thousand clones, with roughly 24% observed a single time. Sequenced: naive CD4+ T cells from blood. The receptor source for this set is a woman under 40 with type 1 diabetes. Both conserved end residues are part of each CDR3. The order of the fields is D gene, J gene, V gene, CDR3 length, CDR3 protein. D genes are given only for firm matches.

D: .
J: TRBJ1-1
V: TRBV4-1
length: 14
CDR3: CASSQVGGNTEAFF

D: .
J: TRBJ2-7
V: TRBV7-6
length: 15
CDR3: CASSPRSWGQVEQYF

D: .
J: TRBJ2-5
V: TRBV19
length: 13
CDR3: CASNRGGEETQYF

D: .
J: TRBJ2-6
V: TRBV7-3
length: 15
CDR3: CASSLGGTGANVLTF

D: .
J: TRBJ1-1
V: TRBV5-1
length: 15
CDR3: CASSLAGNSNTEAFF

D: .
J: TRBJ1-5
V: TRBV2
length: 11
CDR3: CASGGEGSQHF

D: .
J: TRBJ2-7
V: TRBV5-1
length: 15
CDR3: CASSNTKGGENEQYF

D: TRBD1
J: TRBJ1-1
V: TRBV4-1
length: 16
CDR3: CASSQDPGQRNTEAFF

D: .
J: TRBJ1-2
V: TRBV29-1
length: 12
CDR3: CSVVRQDYGYTF

D: TRBD2
J: TRBJ2-5
V: TRBV28
length: 13
CDR3: CASRLLAGGSQYF

D: TRBD2
J: TRBJ2-6
V: TRBV18
length: 17
CDR3: CASSPRTGRAGANVLTF

D: .
J: TRBJ2-1
V: TRBV29-1
length: 12
CDR3: CSVSGSDNEQFF

D: .
J: TRBJ2-3
V: TRBV27
length: 14
CDR3: CASSLASSTDTQYF

D: TRBD1
J: TRBJ2-7
V: TRBV28
length: 16
CDR3: CASSLADRDRGDEQYF

D: .
J: TRBJ2-1
V: TRBV28
length: 14
CDR3: CASTAPGYKNEQFF

D: TRBD1
J: TRBJ2-1
V: TRBV6-1
length: 16
CDR3: CASSEPGQGALDEQFF

D: .
J: TRBJ2-1
V: TRBV5-1
length: 15
CDR3: CASSLRDSRVGEQFF

D: TRBD2
J: TRBJ2-2
V: TRBV28
length: 18
CDR3: CASSLTASGRALTGELFF

D: .
J: TRBJ1-1
V: TRBV9
length: 16
CDR3: CASSVDSRAMNTEAFF

D: .
J: TRBJ2-5
V: TRBV6-1
length: 14
CDR3: CASTERGRQETQYF

D: .
J: TRBJ2-1
V: TRBV5-1
length: 15
CDR3: CASRRSAGANNEQFF

D: TRBD1
J: TRBJ1-4
V: TRBV29-1
length: 13
CDR3: CSVEGPGGEKLFF

D: .
J: TRBJ1-1
V: TRBV4-1
length: 15
CDR3: CASSRPGRKNTEAFF

D: .
J: TRBJ2-7
V: TRBV20-1
length: 11
CDR3: CSAGDFYEQYF

D: .
J: TRBJ1-2
V: TRBV7-9
length: 13
CDR3: CASSFPHSYGYTF

D: .
J: TRBJ2-7
V: TRBV5-1
length: 16
CDR3: CASSLYRAGESYEQYF

D: TRBD2
J: TRBJ2-3
V: TRBV29-1
length: 14
CDR3: CSARPSGSTDTQYF

D: TRBD2
J: TRBJ2-3
V: TRBV10-3
length: 13
CDR3: CATLAGGTDTQYF

D: TRBD2
J: TRBJ2-5
V: TRBV5-6
length: 14
CDR3: CASRWREGEETQYF

D: .
J: TRBJ2-5
V: TRBV11-2
length: 13
CDR3: CASSVRGQETQYF

D: .
J: TRBJ2-3
V: TRBV18
length: 15
CDR3: CASSPPLASADTQYF

D: TRBD1
J: TRBJ1-1
V: TRBV29-1
length: 14
CDR3: CSVGRGDLNTEAFF

D: .
J: TRBJ1-5
V: TRBV18
length: 13
CDR3: CASSPDGLQPQHF

D: TRBD2
J: TRBJ2-7
V: TRBV7-3
length: 14
CDR3: CASSLAGGPYEQYF

D: .
J: TRBJ1-2
V: TRBV30
length: 13
CDR3: CAWIRAGGYGYTF

D: .
J: TRBJ1-1
V: TRBV27
length: 13
CDR3: CASSRQVNTEAFF

D: .
J: TRBJ1-2
V: TRBV19
length: 15
CDR3: CASSIPGTANYGYTF

D: .
J: TRBJ2-7
V: TRBV7-9
length: 14
CDR3: CASSPLPSSYEQYF

D: .
J: TRBJ1-5
V: TRBV2
length: 14
CDR3: CASIQENSNQPQHF

D: .
J: TRBJ2-1
V: TRBV5-1
length: 13
CDR3: CASSSQGNNEQFF

D: TRBD1
J: TRBJ1-4
V: TRBV19
length: 14
CDR3: CASGPGQGREKLFF

D: TRBD1
J: TRBJ2-7
V: TRBV29-1
length: 13
CDR3: CSANPGQGAIQYF

D: .
J: TRBJ2-5
V: TRBV7-2
length: 13
CDR3: CASSRGRGETQYF

D: .
J: TRBJ2-5
V: TRBV18
length: 14
CDR3: CASSPGSIQETQYF

D: TRBD2
J: TRBJ2-7
V: TRBV28
length: 14
CDR3: CASSAYSGAYEQYF

D: TRBD2
J: TRBJ2-7
V: TRBV6-5
length: 16
CDR3: CASSYGTSGNIDEQYF

D: TRBD1
J: TRBJ1-4
V: TRBV7-9
length: 14
CDR3: CASSRTGQAEKLFF

D: .
J: TRBJ1-4
V: TRBV11-2
length: 16
CDR3: CASSLVRQGTSEKLFF

D: .
J: TRBJ1-2
V: TRBV6-1
length: 13
CDR3: CASRPTGIYGYTF

D: TRBD2
J: TRBJ2-7
V: TRBV15
length: 15
CDR3: CATSRGSGSTYEQYF

D: .
J: TRBJ2-3
V: TRBV4-1
length: 15
CDR3: CASSQDTAFADTQYF

D: .
J: TRBJ1-1
V: TRBV5-1
length: 11
CDR3: CASSLGGEAFF

D: TRBD2
J: TRBJ2-1
V: TRBV19
length: 14
CDR3: CASSRTSGYNEQFF

D: TRBD1
J: TRBJ1-5
V: TRBV29-1
length: 14
CDR3: CSVGTGNSNQPQHF

D: .
J: TRBJ2-3
V: TRBV30
length: 13
CDR3: CAWSGQAPDTQYF

D: .
J: TRBJ2-3
V: TRBV21-1
length: 14
CDR3: CASSIAGVADTQYF

D: TRBD2
J: TRBJ2-1
V: TRBV4-1
length: 18
CDR3: CASSQGRAGGPRRNEQFF

D: .
J: TRBJ2-7
V: TRBV30
length: 16
CDR3: CAWSVLLKEASYEQYF

D: TRBD2
J: TRBJ2-3
V: TRBV2
length: 15
CDR3: CASVGTSGHTDTQYF